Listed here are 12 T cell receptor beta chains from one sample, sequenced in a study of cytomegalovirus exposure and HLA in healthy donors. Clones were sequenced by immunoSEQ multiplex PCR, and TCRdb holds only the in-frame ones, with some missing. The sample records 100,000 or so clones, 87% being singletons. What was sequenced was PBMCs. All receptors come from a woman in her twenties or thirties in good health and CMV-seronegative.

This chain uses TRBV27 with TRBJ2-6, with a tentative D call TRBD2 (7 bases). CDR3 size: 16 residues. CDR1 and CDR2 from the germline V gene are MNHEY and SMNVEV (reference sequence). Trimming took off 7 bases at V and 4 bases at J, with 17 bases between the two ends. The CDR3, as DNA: TGTGCCAGCACCGTATGGGGGGGGCACGGGGCCAACGTCCTGACTTTC. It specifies CASTVWGGHGANVLTF.

The CDR3 nucleotides read TGCGCCAGCAGCTTGGTTGGGACAGGGTTTGAAAAACTGTTTTTT. This encodes CASSLVGTGFEKLFF. This chain links TRBV5-1 with TRBJ1-4, with TRBD1 matching over 9 bases. Germline V gene data show CDR1 as SGHRS and CDR2 as YFSETQ. The CDR3 spans 15 residues. Trimming removed 0 bases from V and 7 bases from J; junction bases left unmatched: 4. Filled out from reference TRBV5-1 and TRBJ1-4, the complete variable domain reads KAGVTQTPRYLIKTRGQQVTLSCSPISGHRSVSWYQQTPGQGLQFLFEYFSETQRNKGNFPGRFSGRQFSNSRSEMNVSTLELGDSALYLCASSLVGTGFEKLFFGSGTQLSVL.

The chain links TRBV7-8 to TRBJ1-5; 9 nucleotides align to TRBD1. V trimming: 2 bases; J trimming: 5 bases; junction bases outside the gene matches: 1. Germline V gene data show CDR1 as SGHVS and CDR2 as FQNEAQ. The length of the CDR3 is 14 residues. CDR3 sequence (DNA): TGTGCCAGCAGCTTAAGGACAGGGGATCAGCCCCAGCATTTT. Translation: CASSLRTGDQPQHF.

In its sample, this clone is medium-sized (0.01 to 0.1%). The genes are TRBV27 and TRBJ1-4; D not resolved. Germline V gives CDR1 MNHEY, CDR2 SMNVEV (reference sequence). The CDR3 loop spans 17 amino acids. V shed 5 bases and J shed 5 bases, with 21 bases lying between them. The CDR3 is CASSRKSTSGSNEKLFF. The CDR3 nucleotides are TGTGCCAGCAGTCGCAAATCGACTAGCGGGAGCAATGAAAAACTGTTTTTT.

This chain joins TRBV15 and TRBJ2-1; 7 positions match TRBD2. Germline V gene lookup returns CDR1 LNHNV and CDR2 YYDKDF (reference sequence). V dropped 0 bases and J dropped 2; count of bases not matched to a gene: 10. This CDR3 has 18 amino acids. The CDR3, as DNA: TGTGCCACCAGCAGAGATTCTGTCACGGGAGGCACCTACAATGAGCAGTTCTTC. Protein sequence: CATSRDSVTGGTYNEQFF.

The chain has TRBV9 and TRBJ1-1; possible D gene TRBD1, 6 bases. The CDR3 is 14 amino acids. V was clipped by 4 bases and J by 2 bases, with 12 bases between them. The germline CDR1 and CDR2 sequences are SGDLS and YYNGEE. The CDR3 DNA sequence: TGTGCCAGCAGCCCCGCAGGGGATAACACTGAAGCTTTCTTT. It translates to CASSPAGDNTEAFF.

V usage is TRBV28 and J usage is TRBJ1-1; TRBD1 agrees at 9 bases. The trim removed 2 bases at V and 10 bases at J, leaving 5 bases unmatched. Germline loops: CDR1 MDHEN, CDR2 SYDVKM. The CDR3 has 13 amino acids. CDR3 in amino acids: CASSLETTGGAFF. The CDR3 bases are TGTGCCAGCAGTTTAGAAACGACAGGGGGAGCTTTCTTT.

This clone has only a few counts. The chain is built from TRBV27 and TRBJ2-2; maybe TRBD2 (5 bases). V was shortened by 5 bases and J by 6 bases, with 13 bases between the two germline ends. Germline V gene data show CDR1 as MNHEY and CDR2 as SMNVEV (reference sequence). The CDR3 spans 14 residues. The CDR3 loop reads CASSPTRIAGELFF. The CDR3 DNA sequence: TGTGCCAGCAGTCCCACTAGAATCGCCGGGGAGCTGTTTTTT.

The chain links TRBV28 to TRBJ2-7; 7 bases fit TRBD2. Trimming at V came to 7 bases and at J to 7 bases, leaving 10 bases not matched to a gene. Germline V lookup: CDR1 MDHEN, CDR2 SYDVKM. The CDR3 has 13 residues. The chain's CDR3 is CASTPGRGGEQYF. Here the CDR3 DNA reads TGTGCCAGCACCCCGGGGAGGGGAGGGGAGCAGTACTTC. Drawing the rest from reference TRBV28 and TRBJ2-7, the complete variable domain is DVKVTQSSRYLVKRTGEKVFLECVQDMDHENMFWYRQDPGLGLRLIYFSYDVKMKEKGDIPEGYSVSREKKERFSLILESASTNQTSMYLCASTPGRGGEQYFGPGTRLTVT.

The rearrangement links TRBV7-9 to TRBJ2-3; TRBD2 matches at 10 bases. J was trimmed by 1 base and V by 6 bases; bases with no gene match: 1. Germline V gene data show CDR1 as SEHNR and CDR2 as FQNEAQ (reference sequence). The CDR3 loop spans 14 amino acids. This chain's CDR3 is CASRTSGGTDTQYF. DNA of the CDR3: TGTGCCAGCAGAACTAGCGGGGGCACAGATACGCAGTATTTT.

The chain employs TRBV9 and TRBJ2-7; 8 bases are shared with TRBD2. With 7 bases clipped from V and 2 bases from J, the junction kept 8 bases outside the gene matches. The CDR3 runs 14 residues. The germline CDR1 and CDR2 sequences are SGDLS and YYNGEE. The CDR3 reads CASSSGGSAYEQYF. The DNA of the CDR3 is TGTGCCAGCTCTTCGGGAGGGAGCGCCTACGAGCAGTACTTC.

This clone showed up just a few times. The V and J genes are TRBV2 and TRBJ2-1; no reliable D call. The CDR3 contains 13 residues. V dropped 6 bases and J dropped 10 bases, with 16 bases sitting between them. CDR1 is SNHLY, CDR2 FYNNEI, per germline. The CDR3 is CASSASGFGEQFF. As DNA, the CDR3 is TGTGCCAGCAGCGCTAGTGGGTTTGGCGAGCAGTTCTTC.